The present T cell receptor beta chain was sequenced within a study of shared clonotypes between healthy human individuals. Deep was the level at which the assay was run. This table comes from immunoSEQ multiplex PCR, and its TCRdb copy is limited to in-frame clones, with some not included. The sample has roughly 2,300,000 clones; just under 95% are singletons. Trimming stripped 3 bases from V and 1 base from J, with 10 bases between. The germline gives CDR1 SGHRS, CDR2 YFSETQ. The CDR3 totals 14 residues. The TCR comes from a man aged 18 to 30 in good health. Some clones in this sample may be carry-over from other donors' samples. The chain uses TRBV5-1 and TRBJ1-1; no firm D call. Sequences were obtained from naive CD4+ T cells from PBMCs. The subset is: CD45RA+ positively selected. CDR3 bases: TGCGCCAGCAGCTCAAACTCCGGGAACACTGAAGCTTTCTTT. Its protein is CASSSNSGNTEAFF. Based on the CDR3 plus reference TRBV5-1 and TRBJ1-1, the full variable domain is KAGVTQTPRYLIKTRGQQVTLSCSPISGHRSVSWYQQTPGQGLQFLFEYFSETQRNKGNFPGRFSGRQFSNSRSEMNVSTLELGDSALYLCASSSNSGNTEAFFGQGTRLTVV.